The 14 T cell receptor beta chains given below trace back to one sample, sequenced in a study of T cells after yellow fever vaccination. TCRdb fed the 5' RACE reads into MiXCR, producing one record per CDR3 protein. The profile shows approximately 510,000 distinct CDR3 sequences, 20% to 25% of them singletons. The input for sequencing was PBMCs, taken 20 to 25 days after the first yellow fever vaccination. These receptors were obtained from a man between 18 and 29 years old who received the YFV17D yellow fever vaccine.

The V call is TRBV5-1, the J call TRBJ2-2, with 10 bases matching TRBD1. Germline loops: CDR1 SGHRS, CDR2 YFSETQ. The trim removed 3 bases at V and 6 bases at J, leaving 5 bases unmatched. This CDR3 is 15 amino acids long. CDR3: CASSYGQGVAGELFF. The CDR3 bases are TGCGCCAGCAGCTATGGACAGGGGGTCGCCGGGGAGCTGTTTTTT.

This clonotype was counted a few times. The chain has TRBV6-2 or TRBV6-3 and TRBJ2-5; D is unclear. CDR1 and CDR2 from the germline V gene are MNHEY and SVGEGT. Trimming pared 5 bases from V and 7 bases from J, leaving 11 bases between. The CDR3 spans 12 residues. CDR3 in amino acids: CASSPRTVTQYF. In nucleotides, the CDR3 is TGTGCCAGCAGTCCCCGGACCGTGACCCAGTACTTC.

The rearrangement joins TRBV6-1 to TRBJ1-4; D call uncertain. There are 12 residues in the CDR3. Looked up from germline, CDR1 is MNHNS and CDR2 is SASEGT. V gave up 6 bases and J gave up 8 bases, with 10 bases separating them. The DNA for the CDR3 is TGTGCCAGCAGGAACTACGGAGAAAAACTGTTTTTT. Encoded protein: CASRNYGEKLFF.

This clonotype was found a few times. The chain links TRBV27 to TRBJ2-1; weak D call: TRBD2 (5 bases). The CDR3 is made up of 15 amino acids. CDR1 MNHEY and CDR2 SMNVEV come from the germline V gene (reference sequence). The V end was cut by 4 bases, the J end by 5 bases, with 15 bases between. CDR3 amino acids: CASSSGAGAHNEQFF. DNA of the CDR3: TGTGCCAGCAGTTCTGGCGCGGGCGCGCACAATGAGCAGTTCTTC.

This clonotype was observed a handful of times. The chain uses TRBV4-1 and TRBJ2-4; D gene unclear. Trimming took off 0 bases at V and 0 bases at J, with 9 bases between the two ends. This CDR3 spans 16 amino acids. The germline V gene has CDR1 MGHRA and CDR2 YSYEKL. CDR3 nucleotides: TGCGCCAGCAGCCAAGATTCGGCCCAAGCCAAAAACATTCAGTACTTC. It yields the protein CASSQDSAQAKNIQYF.

The chain employs TRBV6-2 or TRBV6-3 and TRBJ2-5; D remains unclear. The CDR3 has 12 residues. Germline CDR1 reads MNHEY; CDR2 reads SVGEGT. V lost 5 bases and J 2 bases, leaving 6 bases between the germline ends. The CDR3 DNA reads as TGTGCCAGCAGTAAACATCAAGAGACCCAGTACTTC. It specifies CASSKHQETQYF.

CDR3 in amino acids: CASSQGTSGLREQFF. The CDR3 bases are TGTGCCAGCAGCCAAGGGACTAGCGGACTACGGGAGCAGTTCTTC. This chain joins TRBV3-1 and TRBJ2-1; TRBD2 matches at 10 bases. Per the germline V gene, CDR1 is LGHDT and CDR2 is YNNKEL (reference sequence). The CDR3 contains 15 residues. With 1 base clipped from V and 10 bases from J, the junction kept 7 bases outside the gene matches.

This clonotype occurred a few times. This chain connects TRBV5-1 to TRBJ2-5, with no clear D. The V gene's germline CDR1 is SGHRS and CDR2 YFSETQ. V lost 2 bases and J 2 bases, leaving 10 bases between the germline ends. The CDR3 runs to 14 residues. Here the CDR3 reads CASSLSPAQETQYF. DNA of the CDR3: TGCGCCAGCAGCTTAAGCCCTGCTCAAGAGACCCAGTACTTC.

There are many counts of this clonotype. V is TRBV5-1 and J is TRBJ1-1; D gene ambiguous. Germline values: CDR1 SGHRS, CDR2 YFSETQ. This CDR3 spans 14 amino acids. With 2 bases removed from V and 3 bases from J, the gap between germline ends came to 11 bases. The CDR3 nucleotides read TGCGCCAGCAGCTTATCGCCCGGGGACACTGAAGCTTTCTTT. Translating gives CASSLSPGDTEAFF.

This clonotype came up a few times. The chain combines TRBV12-3 or TRBV12-4 with TRBJ2-7; TRBD2 matches at 7 bases. This CDR3 contains 12 residues. With 6 bases clipped from V and 5 bases from J, the junction kept 4 bases outside the gene matches. CDR3 amino acids: CASRGGTNEQYV. The CDR3 DNA follows: TGTGCCAGCAGGGGGGGGACGAACGAGCAGTACGTC.

The rearrangement links TRBV5-4 to TRBJ2-4; the D gene is possibly TRBD1 (8 bases). V was trimmed by 5 bases and J by 5 bases, leaving 14 bases between them. Germline V CDR1 and CDR2: SGHNT, YYREEE (reference sequence). The CDR3 runs 14 residues. This CDR3 reads CASSWTGRENIQYF. The CDR3, as DNA: TGTGCCAGCAGTTGGACAGGGAGGGAAAACATTCAGTACTTC.

Details on this clonotype: One end of the junction does not line up with germline, which may come from a read error. The chain uses TRBV6-1 and TRBJ2-3; the D gene is possibly TRBD2 (5 bases). Germline CDR1 is MNHNS and CDR2 is SASEGT. This CDR3 has 16 residues. DNA for the CDR3: TGTGCCAGCAGTCCAAATCCCTCCGGGATCACAGATACGGAGTATTTT. It specifies CASSPNPSGITDTEYF.

This clonotype was picked up a small number of times. The CDR3: CSALGGEGSYEQYF. The CDR3 bases are TGCAGTGCCCTAGGGGGGGAGGGCTCCTACGAGCAGTACTTC. The chain uses TRBV20-1 and TRBJ2-7; TRBD2 is a possible D gene (7 bases). The germline V gene encodes CDR1 DFQATT and CDR2 SNEGSKA (reference sequence). V lost 6 bases, J lost 0 bases, and 15 bases lay in between. CDR3 length: 14 amino acids.

This clonotype showed up just a few times. The genes are TRBV11-2 and TRBJ1-1; D is perhaps TRBD1 (5 bases). The CDR3 has 17 residues. Germline lookup yields CDR1 SGHAT and CDR2 FQNNGV. Trimming stripped 1 base from V and 0 bases from J, with 15 bases between. The DNA for the CDR3 is TGTGCCAGCAGCTTAGTTCTAGTCGGGGGAATGAACACTGAAGCTTTCTTT. It yields the protein CASSLVLVGGMNTEAFF.